The entry that follows covers one TCR beta chain sequence. The record originates from a study of control samples from healthy donors and cancer patients. The CDR3 has 10 amino acids. Trimming left V 8 bases short and J 4 bases short, with 8 bases between. Germline V lookup: CDR1 GTSNPN, CDR2 SVGIG (reference sequence). The table came from immunoSEQ multiplex PCR; TCRdb's copy has only in-frame clones and leaves some out. The sample records 130,000 to 150,000 clones, 85% to 95% being singletons. This rearrangement joins TRBV30 to TRBJ2-5, with D tentatively TRBD1 or TRBD2 (5 bases each). This TCR came from a man in his sixties with colorectal cancer. The sequenced material came from PBMCs. The CDR3 is CAGGRETQYF. The CDR3 DNA follows: TGTGCCGGGGGTAGAGAGACCCAGTACTTC.